These 14 T cell receptor beta chains came from one sample sequenced in a study of B cell selection in AIRE deficiency. The sorted conventional CD4 T cells were gated as CD4+CD127+. Sequencing was performed with immunoSEQ multiplex PCR; in TCRdb, only in-frame clones are kept and a portion is missing. This sample has fewer than 30,000 clones, with around 97% found just once. Material for sequencing was conventional CD4+ T cells sorted from PBMCs. The receptors were gathered from a human donor with AIRE deficiency.

This chain joins TRBV19 and TRBJ2-5; weak D call: TRBD2 (6 bases). CDR1 is LNHDA, CDR2 SQIVND, per germline (reference sequence). The CDR3 sequence is 14 residues long. The V end was cut by 7 bases, the J end by 5 bases, with 17 bases between. CDR3 residues: CASNRALREETQYF. The CDR3, as DNA: TGTGCCAGTAATCGGGCCCTTCGGGAGGAGACCCAGTACTTC.

This clone was seen only once. This chain connects TRBV18 to TRBJ1-6; 7 bases map to TRBD1. The CDR3 is 15 residues long. V lost 3 bases to trimming and J lost 2 bases; unmatched junction nucleotides: 1. Germline V gene sequence: CDR1 KGHSH, CDR2 LQKENI. CDR3 nucleotide sequence: TGTGCCAGCTCACCGGACAGGACCTATAATTCACCCCTCCACTTT. Translation: CASSPDRTYNSPLHF.

V usage is TRBV30 and J usage is TRBJ1-1; no definite D call. Germline lookup yields CDR1 GTSNPN and CDR2 SVGIG (reference sequence). V lost 2 bases, J lost 1 base, and 8 bases lay in between. The CDR3 sequence is 13 residues long. The CDR3 bases are TGTGCCTGGAGTCGTTTGTCGAACACTGAAGCTTTCTTT. Translated, it gives CAWSRLSNTEAFF. Variable domain in full (rest from reference TRBV30 and TRBJ1-1): SQTIHQWPATLVQPVGSPLSLECTVEGTSNPNLYWYRQAAGRGLQLLFYSVGIGQISSEVPQNLSASRPQDRQFILSSKKLLLSDSGFYLCAWSRLSNTEAFFGQGTRLTVV.

The V gene is TRBV7-2, the J gene TRBJ2-3; 9 positions agree with TRBD1. V shed 3 bases, J shed 4 bases, and the junction held 8 bases outside the gene matches. From germline, CDR1 is SGHTA and CDR2 FQGNSA. This CDR3 spans 16 amino acids. The CDR3 region has the DNA TGTGCCAGCAGCTTGGGGGGACAGGGTGGGGCAGATACGCAGTATTTT. Amino acids: CASSLGGQGGADTQYF. Full variable domain (missing parts from reference TRBV7-2 and TRBJ2-3): GAGVSQSPSNKVTEKGKDVELRCDPISGHTALYWYRQSLGQGLEFLIYFQGNSAPDKSGLPSDRFSAERTGGSVSTLTIQRTQQEDSAVYLCASSLGGQGGADTQYFGPGTRLTVL.

The chain is built from TRBV18 and TRBJ1-3, with D possibly being TRBD1 (6 bases). Germline lookup yields CDR1 KGHSH and CDR2 LQKENI. There are 16 residues in the CDR3. Trimming cost V 1 base and J 1 base, with 11 bases left between them. The CDR3 region is CASSPLGTGSGNTIYF. The CDR3 DNA reads as TGTGCCAGCTCACCACTCGGAACAGGGTCTGGAAACACCATATATTTT.

This clone was seen once. The chain couples TRBV30 to TRBJ2-2; D might be TRBD1 (8 bases). This CDR3 spans 18 amino acids. Germline-derived CDR1 and CDR2 are GTSNPN and SVGIG (reference sequence). The V gene lost 5 bases and the J gene lost 4 bases, with 26 bases spanning the gap. The CDR3 region is CAWVERTGRTRSTGELFF. CDR3 sequence (DNA): TGTGCCTGGGTCGAAAGGACAGGGAGGACTAGAAGCACCGGGGAGCTGTTTTTT. Drawing the rest from reference TRBV30 and TRBJ2-2, the complete variable domain is SQTIHQWPATLVQPVGSPLSLECTVEGTSNPNLYWYRQAAGRGLQLLFYSVGIGQISSEVPQNLSASRPQDRQFILSSKKLLLSDSGFYLCAWVERTGRTRSTGELFFGEGSRLTVL.

The chain carries TRBV6-5 and TRBJ2-3; D unclear. V was trimmed by 7 bases and J by 3 bases, leaving 17 bases between them. CDR1 MNHEY and CDR2 SVGAGI come from the germline V gene. The CDR3 consists of 15 residues. CDR3 bases: TGTGCCAGCAATAAACTTCAAGGGTCGACAGATACGCAGTATTTT. Amino acid sequence: CASNKLQGSTDTQYF.

The chain combines TRBV2 with TRBJ2-7, with D hard to call. Trimming took 6 bases from V and 3 from J, leaving 9 bases between them. Germline assignment: CDR1 SNHLY and CDR2 FYNNEI. The CDR3 is 12 residues long. CDR3 nucleotides: TGTGCCAGCAGGAGAACAGACTACGAGCAGTACTTC. It is translated as CASRRTDYEQYF.

CDR3 in amino acids: CAISVAPGLADFRTDTQYF. Here the CDR3 DNA reads TGTGCCATCAGTGTAGCCCCCGGACTAGCGGATTTTAGGACAGATACGCAGTATTTT. The chain uses TRBV10-3 and TRBJ2-3, with TRBD2 matching over 10 bases. The CDR3 loop spans 19 amino acids. The trim removed 4 bases at V and 3 bases at J, leaving 16 bases unmatched. In germline, CDR1 is ENHRY, CDR2 SYGVKD.

This sequence joins TRBV10-3 and TRBJ2-1, with D perhaps matching TRBD2 (5 bases). The ends were cut back, 7 bases at V and 3 bases at J, with 16 bases in the middle. Germline V gene sequence: CDR1 ENHRY, CDR2 SYGVKD. CDR3 length: 15 residues. Written as DNA, the CDR3 is TGTGCCATCACCCCTGGCGGCGCGGGCTACAATGAGCAGTTCTTC. The encoded protein is CAITPGGAGYNEQFF.

This sequence joins TRBV28 and TRBJ1-2; D gene unclear. The ends were cut back, 7 bases at V and 8 bases at J, with 20 bases in the middle. The CDR3 runs 14 residues. Germline-derived CDR1 and CDR2 are MDHEN and SYDVKM. CDR3 sequence (DNA): TGTGCCAGCACCCTCGGTCCCCTCCAAGGAGGCTACACCTTC. Translation gives CASTLGPLQGGYTF.

To note about this clone: This sample includes further DNA sequences coding for the same CDR3. The chain uses TRBV7-9 and TRBJ1-3; D is possibly TRBD1 (6 bases). CDR1 and CDR2 from the germline V gene are SEHNR and FQNEAQ (reference sequence). The germline V and J ends were trimmed by 1 base and 0 bases, with 19 bases remaining between them. The CDR3 runs 19 residues. CDR3 residues: CASSLEKPGQGPSGNTIYF. The CDR3 DNA follows: TGTGCCAGCAGCTTAGAGAAACCGGGACAAGGCCCCTCTGGAAACACCATATATTTT.

The chain combines TRBV5-1 with TRBJ1-1; D is possibly TRBD1 (5 bases). Trimming removed 9 bases at V and 1 base at J, with 19 bases between. There are 15 residues in the CDR3. The germline V gene has CDR1 SGHRS and CDR2 YFSETQ. CDR3 protein: CATSFGGYGNTEAFF. The CDR3 DNA is TGCGCCACAAGCTTTGGGGGGTACGGGAACACTGAAGCTTTCTTT.

The chain uses TRBV19 and TRBJ2-3; D gene unclear. The germline gives CDR1 LNHDA, CDR2 SQIVND (reference sequence). V was clipped by 7 bases and J by 3 bases, with 17 bases between them. CDR3 length: 15 amino acids. This CDR3 reads CASTLAWSGTDTQYF. The CDR3, as DNA: TGTGCCAGTACTTTAGCTTGGAGTGGGACAGATACGCAGTATTTT.